The 19 T cell receptor beta chains listed next were all sequenced from one sample in a study of response to subunit inactivated influenza vaccine. TCRdb redid the calling of the RT-PCR reads with MiXCR, one entry per CDR3 protein. The sample holds approximately 310,000 distinct CDR3 sequences; around a fifth are singletons and the top ten take roughly 10%. Sequencing was performed on PBMCs from blood, taken approximately 22 months after vaccination. Receptor source: a man aged 45 to 75 who received an inactivated influenza vaccine.

This clonotype was observed at least ten times. This chain uses TRBV12-3 or TRBV12-4 with TRBJ1-5; the D gene is possibly TRBD1 (6 bases). The CDR3 is made up of 15 amino acids. With 1 base removed from V and 2 bases from J, the gap between germline ends came to 9 bases. CDR3 sequence reads: CASSLERTGNQPQHF. The CDR3 DNA sequence: TGTGCCAGCAGTTTAGAGAGGACAGGCAATCAGCCCCAGCATTTT.

This clonotype was found many times. V is TRBV7-9 and J is TRBJ2-1; D perhaps matches TRBD2 (6 bases). Germline V gene sequence: CDR1 SEHNR, CDR2 FQNEAQ (reference sequence). The CDR3 is 15 residues long. The V end lost 2 bases, the J end lost 4 bases, and 12 bases lay between the germline ends. The chain's CDR3 is CASSLLTSSYNEQFF. The CDR3 region has the DNA TGTGCCAGCAGCTTATTGACTAGTTCTTACAATGAGCAGTTCTTC. The full variable domain, completed using reference TRBV7-9 and TRBJ2-1, is DTGVSQNPRHKITKRGQNVTFRCDPISEHNRLYWYRQTLGQGPEFLTYFQNEAQLEKSRLLSDRFSAERPKGSFSTLEIQRTEQGDSAMYLCASSLLTSSYNEQFFGPGTRLTVL.

This clonotype was seen a handful of times. The chain is built from TRBV19 and TRBJ2-1; 11 bases agree with TRBD1. V lost 4 bases to trimming and J lost 3 bases; unmatched junction nucleotides: 2. The germline V gene encodes CDR1 LNHDA and CDR2 SQIVND (reference sequence). The CDR3 is 15 amino acids. In DNA, the CDR3 is TGTGCCAGTAGTACCGGGACAGGGGGCTACAATGAGCAGTTCTTC. Residues: CASSTGTGGYNEQFF.

V and J are TRBV18 and TRBJ2-4; tentatively, D is TRBD1 or TRBD2 (5 bases each). The CDR3 loop spans 16 amino acids. V lost 4 bases, J lost 1 base, and 14 bases lay in between. Germline CDR1 and CDR2: KGHSH and LQKENI. CDR3 sequence reads: CASSRGTDNAKNIQYF. The CDR3 nucleotides are TGTGCCAGCTCACGGGGGACGGATAACGCCAAAAACATTCAGTACTTC.

A word on this clonotype: At one end, the junction sequence differs from germline, possibly due to a read error. The V gene is TRBV5-6, the J gene TRBJ1-3; D is possibly TRBD1 (5 bases). The CDR3 loop spans 15 amino acids. CDR1 and CDR2 from the germline V gene are SGHDT and YYEEEE. Here the CDR3 reads CASSPTASSGNSIYF. The DNA of the CDR3 is TGTGCCAGCAGCCCGACAGCCTCATCTGGAAACTCCATATATTTT. The entire variable domain, with the rest obtained from reference TRBV5-6 and TRBJ1-3, is as follows: DAGVTQSPTHLIKTRGQQVTLRCSPKSGHDTVSWYQQALGQGPQFIFQYYEEEERQRGNFPDRFSGHQFPNYSSELNVNALLLGDSALYLCASSPTASSGNSIYFGEGSWLTVV.

In this sample, this clonotype turned up a few times. The chain couples TRBV20-1 to TRBJ2-7; D is uncertain. V was trimmed by 1 base and J by 2 bases, leaving 9 bases between them. There are 13 residues in the CDR3. CDR1 is DFQATT and CDR2 is SNEGSKA in the germline V gene (reference sequence). The CDR3 here is CSARGVLAYEQYF. The CDR3 DNA reads as TGCAGTGCTAGAGGTGTCCTTGCCTACGAGCAGTACTTC.

Only a few counts were recorded for this clonotype. This sequence joins TRBV19 and TRBJ1-5; D possibly corresponds to TRBD1 (6 bases). The V end was cut by 5 bases, the J end by 0 bases, with 8 bases between. CDR3 length: 14 residues. Germline CDR1 and CDR2: LNHDA and SQIVND (reference sequence). CDR3 DNA: TGTGCCAGTAGTGCGGGACATAGCAATCAGCCCCAGCATTTT. Residues: CASSAGHSNQPQHF.

This clonotype has at least ten counts. The chain has TRBV12-3 or TRBV12-4 and TRBJ1-2, with a possible D match to TRBD1 (5 bases). The V end lost 3 bases, the J end lost 5 bases, and 10 bases lay between the germline ends. This CDR3 is 13 amino acids long. CDR3 residues: CASSFDRNYGYTF. The CDR3 DNA reads as TGTGCCAGCAGTTTTGACAGAAATTATGGCTACACCTTC.

This clonotype was detected a few times. The chain's CDR3 is CASSKSTSGLFTDTQYF. CDR3 nucleotides: TGTGCCAGCAGTAAATCTACCTCAGGGTTGTTCACAGATACGCAGTATTTT. The chain recombines TRBV25-1 with TRBJ2-3; perhaps TRBD1 as D (5 bases). Germline V lookup: CDR1 MGHDK, CDR2 SYGVNS. The CDR3 consists of 17 residues. V shed 5 bases and J shed 2 bases, with 20 bases lying between them.

This clonotype was counted a single time. Germline and junction disagree at one end, which may indicate a read error. The V call is TRBV12-3 or TRBV12-4, the J call TRBJ1-2; D ambiguous. The CDR3 spans 14 residues. The CDR3 nucleotides are TGTGCCAGCACCTTCTCTGGAGGCCGTCATGGCTACTCCTTC. It yields the protein CASTFSGGRHGYSF.

This chain uses TRBV4-2 with TRBJ1-6; D call uncertain. CDR1 is LGHNA and CDR2 is YNFKEQ in the germline V gene. Trimming cost V 0 bases and J 5 bases, with 14 bases left between them. The CDR3 runs to 17 residues. The CDR3 DNA reads TGTGCCAGCAGCCAAGACGTACGAGTACAGAATAATTCACCCCTCCACTTT. Protein product: CASSQDVRVQNNSPLHF.

This rearrangement joins TRBV7-2 to TRBJ1-2; 9 bases are shared with TRBD1. J lost 8 bases, V lost 5 bases, and 12 bases had no gene match. Germline lookup yields CDR1 SGHTA and CDR2 FQGNSA. The CDR3 spans 15 residues. The CDR3 DNA follows: TGTGCCAGCAGCATCGGCCCTTCAACAGGGGGCGGCTACACCTTC. This sequence encodes CASSIGPSTGGGYTF.

This clonotype was observed many times. The rearrangement joins TRBV11-2 to TRBJ1-2, with D unclear. Germline V gene sequence: CDR1 SGHAT, CDR2 FQNNGV. The V end was cut by 0 bases, the J end by 5 bases, with 10 bases between. The CDR3 loop spans 14 amino acids. The CDR3 is CASSLERGHYGYTF. The CDR3 DNA sequence: TGTGCCAGCAGCTTAGAACGAGGGCATTATGGCTACACCTTC. Drawing the rest from reference TRBV11-2 and TRBJ1-2, the complete variable domain is EAGVAQSPRYKIIEKRQSVAFWCNPISGHATLYWYQQILGQGPKLLIQFQNNGVVDDSQLPKDRFSAERLKGVDSTLKIQPAKLEDSAVYLCASSLERGHYGYTFGSGTRLTVV.

This chain uses TRBV23-1 with TRBJ2-7; TRBD2 aligns across 7 bases. TRBV23-1 belongs to the ORF category, with a function that is uncertain. With V trimmed by 6 bases and J by 5 bases, 7 bases remained unmatched. This CDR3 comprises 13 residues. CDR3 bases: TGCGCCAGCAGCCCGGCGGGGGAAAACGAGCAGTACTTC. Its protein is CASSPAGENEQYF.

V gene TRBV12-3 or TRBV12-4 combines with J gene TRBJ1-1; D unclear. This CDR3 spans 15 amino acids. V was clipped by 0 bases and J by 1 base, with 9 bases between them. In nucleotides, the CDR3 is TGTGCCAGCAGTTTAGCGGCAACTTGGAACACTGAAGCTTTCTTT. Amino acids: CASSLAATWNTEAFF.

The CDR3 region is CASSQGGGETQYF. The DNA of the CDR3 is TGTGCCAGCAGCCAAGGAGGCGGGGAGACCCAGTACTTC. The chain employs TRBV3-1 and TRBJ2-5, with a weak D call TRBD2 (5 bases). CDR3 length equals 13 residues. Germline lookup yields CDR1 LGHDT and CDR2 YNNKEL (reference sequence). Trimming took 1 base from V and 5 from J, leaving 8 bases between them.

The CDR3 nucleotides are TGCAGTGCTAGGAGAGGGGCGGGCGACAATCAGCCCCAGCATTTT. It translates to CSARRGAGDNQPQHF. The chain couples TRBV20-1 to TRBJ1-5; maybe TRBD1 (5 bases). Trimming stripped 3 bases from V and 3 bases from J, with 15 bases between. The CDR3 runs to 15 residues. CDR1 and CDR2 from the germline V gene are DFQATT and SNEGSKA (reference sequence).

The J gene is TRBJ2-1, the V gene TRBV7-2; 9 bases are a match to TRBD2. This CDR3 is 14 amino acids long. With 3 bases clipped from V and 13 bases from J, the junction kept 10 bases outside the gene matches. Germline assignment: CDR1 SGHTA and CDR2 FQGNSA. In nucleotides, the CDR3 is TGTGCCAGCAGCTTGCGCCTAGCGGGATCCCAACAGTTCTTC. As protein: CASSLRLAGSQQFF.

This clonotype has just a few counts. V usage is TRBV12-3 or TRBV12-4 and J usage is TRBJ1-1, with D possibly being TRBD1 (5 bases). The CDR3 extends over 13 amino acids. The V gene lost 6 bases and the J gene lost 10 bases, with 18 bases spanning the gap. CDR3 DNA: TGTGCCAGCAGCCGCGACGGGACGGCTGCAGCTTTCTTT. It codes for CASSRDGTAAAFF.